The 26 T cell receptor beta chains presented below share a single source sample, sequenced in a study of blood T cell repertoires in COVID-19. Assay used: immunoSEQ multiplex PCR; TCRdb lists only in-frame clones, some missing. The top ten hold around 7.5% of the sample, which has 150,000 to 250,000 clones, 84% seen once. Source material: PBMCs or T cells enriched from blood (not recorded which). These receptors were obtained from a middle-aged man who had recovered from COVID-19.

This chain links TRBV7-2 with TRBJ1-2; TRBD1 is a possible D gene (6 bases). The ends were cut back, 5 bases at V and 1 base at J, with 14 bases in the middle. Germline V gene sequence: CDR1 SGHTA, CDR2 FQGNSA. The CDR3 spans 15 residues. CDR3 nucleotides: TGTGCCAGCAGCCCTGGTCAGGGGTTTAACTATGGCTACACCTTC. The encoded protein is CASSPGQGFNYGYTF.

The V call is TRBV13, the J call TRBJ2-3; TRBD1 is a possible D gene (5 bases). Looked up from germline, CDR1 is PRHDT and CDR2 is FYEKMQ (reference sequence). The CDR3 has 14 amino acids. V dropped 4 bases and J dropped 3 bases, with 11 bases sitting between them. This CDR3 is CASSYQSGTDTQYF. The DNA of the CDR3 is TGTGCCAGCAGCTACCAATCAGGGACAGATACGCAGTATTTT.

V gene TRBV29-1 combines with J gene TRBJ2-7; perhaps TRBD2 as D (6 bases). The CDR3 is 14 residues long. V shed 4 bases and J shed 5 bases, with 18 bases lying between them. Germline CDR1 and CDR2: SQVTM and ANQGSEA. The CDR3 DNA follows: TGCAGCGTTGTCGCCCCGGGGGTTAGGCACGAGCAGTACTTC. Translated: CSVVAPGVRHEQYF.

This clone appeared once. The rearrangement joins TRBV5-1 to TRBJ2-1; 9 bases match TRBD1. The CDR3 is 16 amino acids. In germline, CDR1 is SGHRS, CDR2 YFSETQ. The trim removed 0 bases at V and 6 bases at J, leaving 7 bases unmatched. The CDR3, as DNA: TGCGCCAGCAGCTTGGAATTTCCGGACAGGGGCAATGAGCAGTTCTTC. Translated, it gives CASSLEFPDRGNEQFF.

The chain recombines TRBV3-1 (or the pseudogene TRBV3-2) with TRBJ1-1; tentative D call: TRBD1 (5 bases). The CDR3 contains 17 residues. Looked up from germline, CDR1 is LGHDT and CDR2 is YNNKEL (reference sequence). V dropped 0 bases and J dropped 4 bases, with 18 bases sitting between them. CDR3 region: CASSQDFLSGFSTEAFF. Here the CDR3 DNA reads TGTGCCAGCAGCCAAGATTTTCTTTCAGGGTTTAGCACTGAAGCTTTCTTT.

The table lists this clone with a few counts. V and J are TRBV18 and TRBJ1-2, with 8 bases lining up with TRBD1. This CDR3 spans 17 amino acids. Germline lookup yields CDR1 KGHSH and CDR2 LQKENI. V shed 6 bases, J shed 3 bases, and the junction held 15 bases outside the gene matches. The DNA for the CDR3 is TGTGCCAGCTCCCGCTCCGGAGCAGGGGGCGCAGACTATGGCTACACCTTC. Its translation is CASSRSGAGGADYGYTF.

The rearrangement uses TRBV10-3 and TRBJ2-1; no clear D gene. CDR3 size: 16 residues. CDR1 and CDR2 from the germline V gene are ENHRY and SYGVKD. The V end lost 2 bases, the J end lost 0 bases, and 11 bases lay between the germline ends. The CDR3 loop reads CAISENSPSSYNEQFF. The CDR3 DNA is TGTGCCATCAGTGAGAATTCCCCTAGCTCCTACAATGAGCAGTTCTTC.

The gene calls are TRBV19 and TRBJ1-1; D unclear. V shed 10 bases and J shed 4 bases, with 19 bases lying between them. Looked up from germline, CDR1 is LNHDA and CDR2 is SQIVND (reference sequence). The CDR3 has 14 residues. CDR3 in amino acids: CAIPTGEVGTEAFF. The CDR3 DNA reads as TGTGCCATCCCCACCGGGGAGGTTGGCACTGAAGCTTTCTTT.

The chain is built from TRBV11-3 and TRBJ2-2; D perhaps matches TRBD1 (6 bases). Trimming left V 5 bases short and J 13 bases short, with 14 bases between. Germline CDR1 is SGHNT and CDR2 is YENEEA. The CDR3 is 12 amino acids. The CDR3 sequence: CASSKDREGLFF. As DNA, the CDR3 is TGTGCCAGCAGCAAGGACAGAGAAGGGCTGTTTTTT.

This sequence joins TRBV6-5 and TRBJ1-4; D gene ambiguous. The CDR3 has 11 amino acids. Trimming took 6 bases from V and 5 from J, leaving 4 bases between them. Germline V CDR1 and CDR2: MNHEY, SVGAGI. CDR3 sequence reads: CASSRNEKLFF. The DNA of the CDR3 is TGTGCCAGCAGCAGGAATGAAAAACTGTTTTTT.

This clone was counted a few times. V usage is TRBV10-2 and J usage is TRBJ1-6; D not resolved. This CDR3 spans 17 amino acids. The germline CDR1 and CDR2 sequences are WSHSY and SAAADI. V gave up 6 bases and J gave up 0 bases, with 15 bases separating them. The CDR3 spells CASRATAPSSYNSPLHF. DNA of the CDR3: TGCGCCAGCAGGGCCACAGCCCCGAGCTCCTATAATTCACCCCTCCACTTT.

The chain links TRBV28 to TRBJ1-1; D gene uncertain. The germline V gene has CDR1 MDHEN and CDR2 SYDVKM. This CDR3 contains 15 residues. V was trimmed by 2 bases and J by 6 bases, leaving 16 bases between them. The CDR3: CASSLVYSRGPEAFF. For the CDR3, the DNA is TGTGCCAGCAGTTTAGTTTACAGTCGTGGCCCTGAAGCTTTCTTT.

A single count supports this clone. V usage is TRBV5-1 and J usage is TRBJ2-3; D may be TRBD1 (5 bases). The V end was cut by 3 bases, the J end by 1 base, with 9 bases between. This CDR3 is built from 14 residues. Germline V gene lookup returns CDR1 SGHRS and CDR2 YFSETQ. The CDR3 loop is CASSSQGGTDTQYF. The CDR3 coding sequence is TGCGCCAGCAGCTCCCAAGGGGGCACAGATACGCAGTATTTT.

This clone was recorded only once. In DNA form, the CDR3 reads TGTGCCAGCACCCTGAGGGGACAAAACACTGAAGCTTTCTTT. Translation gives CASTLRGQNTEAFF. This chain links TRBV2 with TRBJ1-1, with D perhaps TRBD1 (6 bases). V gave up 7 bases and J gave up 2 bases, with 14 bases separating them. The V gene's germline CDR1 is SNHLY and CDR2 FYNNEI. This CDR3 has 14 residues.

This clone has more than one count but fewer than ten. The J gene is TRBJ2-2, the V gene TRBV9; weak D call: TRBD2 (6 bases). V lost 0 bases and J lost 4, with 13 bases in between. Germline CDR1 reads SGDLS; CDR2 reads YYNGEE. The CDR3 is 16 residues long. The CDR3 nucleotides read TGTGCCAGCAGCGTAGAACGGCTAGCGAGCACCGGGGAGCTGTTTTTT. Its translation: CASSVERLASTGELFF.

V usage is TRBV6-2 or TRBV6-3 and J usage is TRBJ1-1; the match to TRBD1 covers 8 bases. Trimming took 0 bases from V and 1 from J; bases not matched to a gene: 7. Germline CDR1 MNHEY, CDR2 SVGEGT. This CDR3 is built from 17 residues. In DNA, the CDR3 is TGTGCCAGCAGTTACTCCGCGGGACAGGTCCCGAACACTGAAGCTTTCTTT. Translated: CASSYSAGQVPNTEAFF.

The table lists this clone with a few counts. The CDR3 protein is CASSLALGHETQYF. CDR3 nucleotide sequence: TGTGCCAGCAGCTTAGCTTTGGGACATGAGACCCAGTACTTC. This chain joins TRBV7-2 and TRBJ2-5, with D maybe TRBD1 (6 bases). Per germline, CDR1 SGHTA and CDR2 FQGNSA. The CDR3 covers 14 residues. The germline V and J ends were trimmed by 0 bases and 5 bases, with 10 bases remaining between them.

The rearrangement links TRBV9 to TRBJ1-5, with 7 bases that match TRBD1. J gave up 1 base and V 3 bases, and 7 bases lay outside the gene matches. Germline CDR1 is SGDLS and CDR2 is YYNGEE. CDR3 size: 16 residues. The CDR3 DNA follows: TGTGCCAGCAGCGCATCCGGGACAGAGAGCAATCAGCCCCAGCATTTT. This gives the protein CASSASGTESNQPQHF.

The chain is built from TRBV2 and TRBJ2-1; 7 bases fit TRBD1. The CDR3 is 14 residues long. The germline V gene encodes CDR1 SNHLY and CDR2 FYNNEI. After removal of 5 bases from V and 4 bases from J, the junction contained 5 bases not matched to a gene. DNA of the CDR3: TGTGCCAGCAGTACAGGGGTTTCTTACAATGAGCAGTTCTTC. Protein: CASSTGVSYNEQFF.

The chain combines TRBV27 with TRBJ1-1; possible D gene TRBD1, 6 bases. Per the germline V gene, CDR1 is MNHEY and CDR2 is SMNVEV (reference sequence). The CDR3 length is 14 residues. The V end lost 5 bases, the J end lost 6 bases, and 16 bases lay between the germline ends. CDR3 DNA sequence: TGTGCCAGCAGTCCGATTACAGGGATAGCTGAAGCTTTCTTT. Translation: CASSPITGIAEAFF.

The chain links TRBV5-6 to TRBJ1-2, with unresolved D. The CDR3 spans 17 residues. The V end lost 6 bases, the J end lost 3 bases, and 24 bases lay between the germline ends. Germline CDR1 reads SGHDT; CDR2 reads YYEEEE. For the CDR3, the DNA is TGTGCCAGCATGGAAGGAATGACAAATTTCTTCTACTATGGCTACACCTTC. Translating it yields CASMEGMTNFFYYGYTF.

V and J are TRBV6-1 and TRBJ1-2; D uncertain. V lost 1 base to trimming and J lost 4 bases, with 13 bases between them. Germline CDR1 and CDR2: MNHNS and SASEGT. The CDR3 extends over 15 amino acids. As DNA, the CDR3 is TGTGCCAGCAGTGAAGTTGAGGGCTCCTTCTATGGCTACACCTTC. Translation: CASSEVEGSFYGYTF.

The chain joins TRBV5-1 to TRBJ2-5; TRBD1 might be the D (6 bases). Germline lookup yields CDR1 SGHRS and CDR2 YFSETQ. The V gene lost 9 bases and the J gene lost 5 bases, with 23 bases spanning the gap. This CDR3 has 15 residues. The CDR3 here is CATQPGTTLGETQYF. DNA of the CDR3: TGCGCCACCCAGCCTGGGACAACCCTAGGCGAGACCCAGTACTTC.

V gene TRBV11-1 combines with J gene TRBJ1-1; a possible D gene is TRBD1 (6 bases). The CDR3 is 15 residues long. V dropped 0 bases and J dropped 2 bases, with 10 bases sitting between them. CDR1 and CDR2 (germline): SGHAT, FQDESV (reference sequence). CDR3 residues: CASSLATDRNTEAFF. The CDR3 DNA is TGTGCCAGCAGCTTAGCTACGGACAGAAACACTGAAGCTTTCTTT.

The chain combines TRBV2 with TRBJ1-5, with 9 bases that match TRBD1. V trimming: 7 bases; J trimming: 2 bases; junction bases outside the gene matches: 6. The germline V gene encodes CDR1 SNHLY and CDR2 FYNNEI. The CDR3 totals 15 residues. CDR3 bases: TGTGCCAGCAAAACAGGGGGCGCGGGCAATCAGCCCCAGCATTTT. This translates into CASKTGGAGNQPQHF. The full variable domain, rest sourced from reference TRBV2 and TRBJ1-5, is EPEVTQTPSHQVTQMGQEVILRCVPISNHLYFYWYRQILGQKVEFLVSFYNNEISEKSEIFDDQFSVERPDGSNFTLKIRSTKLEDSAMYFCASKTGGAGNQPQHFGDGTRLSIL.

The chain couples TRBV7-9 to TRBJ1-4; 11 bases align to TRBD1. Losses at the gene ends were 5 bases for V and 8 bases for J; bases not matched to a gene: 4. Germline CDR1 SEHNR, CDR2 FQNEAQ (reference sequence). The CDR3 contains 14 residues. DNA of the CDR3: TGTGCCAGCAGCCCGGACAGGGGGCCGGAAAAACTGTTTTTT. The encoded protein is CASSPDRGPEKLFF.